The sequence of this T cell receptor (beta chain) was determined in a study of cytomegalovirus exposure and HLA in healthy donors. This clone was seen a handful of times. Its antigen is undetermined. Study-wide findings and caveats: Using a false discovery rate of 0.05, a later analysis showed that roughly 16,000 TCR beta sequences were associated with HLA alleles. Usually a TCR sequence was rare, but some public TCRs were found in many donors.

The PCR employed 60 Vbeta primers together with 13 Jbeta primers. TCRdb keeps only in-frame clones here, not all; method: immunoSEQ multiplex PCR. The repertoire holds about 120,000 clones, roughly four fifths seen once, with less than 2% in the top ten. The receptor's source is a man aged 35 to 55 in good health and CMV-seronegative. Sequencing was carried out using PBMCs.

CDR3 DNA sequence: TGCAGCGCCAGCCGAGGGTACGGCAATCAGCCCCAGCATTTT. It codes for CSASRGYGNQPQHF. The chain is built from TRBV29-1 and TRBJ1-5; unclear D gene. Germline V lookup: CDR1 SQVTM, CDR2 ANQGSEA. V was shortened by 7 bases and J by 2 bases, with 15 bases between the two germline ends. There are 14 residues in the CDR3.